This T cell receptor beta chain was identified in a study of cytomegalovirus exposure and HLA in healthy donors. In the PCR, 60 Vbeta and 13 Jbeta primers were used. The repertoire was sequenced with immunoSEQ multiplex PCR; TCRdb's copy has only in-frame clones and lacks some. The sample includes around 62,000 clones, 60% to 80% of them seen just once. Only one count was recorded for this clone. V lost 3 bases and J 7 bases, leaving 12 bases between the germline ends. The CDR3 totals 13 residues. From germline, CDR1 is MDHEN and CDR2 SYDVKM. The rearrangement joins TRBV28 to TRBJ1-2, with D possibly being TRBD1 (6 bases). The sequence derives from a male donor in good health and CMV-seropositive. Sequenced: PBMCs. The CDR3 DNA sequence: TGTGCCAGCAGTTTGGGCAGGGGCGGTGGCTACACCTTC. The encoded protein is CASSLGRGGGYTF.